This T cell receptor beta chain comes out of a study of lymphopenia after photon versus proton radiotherapy. Study-wide points: Survival link was tested only in deceased patients; proton benefit remains a possibility.

V lost 0 bases, J lost 4 bases, and 2 bases stayed unmatched. The CDR3 contains 14 residues. In germline, CDR1 is SGHKS, CDR2 YYEKEE (reference sequence). Remarks on this clone: Its antigen is still unknown.

Libraries were prepared by immunoSEQ multiplex PCR; TCRdb keeps only in-frame clonotypes and omits some of them. The sample has about 26,000 clones, approximately 85% seen once. Sequencing used peripheral blood, obtained from a patient treated with photon-based radiotherapy. This sequence joins TRBV5-5 and TRBJ2-3, with 7 bases identical to TRBD1. The TCR comes from a man aged 25 to 45 with gastric cancer. The chain's CDR3 is CASSLEQGADTQYF. CDR3 bases: TGTGCCAGCAGCTTGGAGCAGGGGGCAGATACGCAGTATTTT. The full variable domain, its missing parts supplied by reference TRBV5-5 and TRBJ2-3, is DAGVTQSPTHLIKTRGQQVTLRCSPISGHKSVSWYQQVLGQGPQFIFQYYEKEERGRGNFPDRFSARQFPNYSSELNVNALLLGDSALYLCASSLEQGADTQYFGPGTRLTVL.